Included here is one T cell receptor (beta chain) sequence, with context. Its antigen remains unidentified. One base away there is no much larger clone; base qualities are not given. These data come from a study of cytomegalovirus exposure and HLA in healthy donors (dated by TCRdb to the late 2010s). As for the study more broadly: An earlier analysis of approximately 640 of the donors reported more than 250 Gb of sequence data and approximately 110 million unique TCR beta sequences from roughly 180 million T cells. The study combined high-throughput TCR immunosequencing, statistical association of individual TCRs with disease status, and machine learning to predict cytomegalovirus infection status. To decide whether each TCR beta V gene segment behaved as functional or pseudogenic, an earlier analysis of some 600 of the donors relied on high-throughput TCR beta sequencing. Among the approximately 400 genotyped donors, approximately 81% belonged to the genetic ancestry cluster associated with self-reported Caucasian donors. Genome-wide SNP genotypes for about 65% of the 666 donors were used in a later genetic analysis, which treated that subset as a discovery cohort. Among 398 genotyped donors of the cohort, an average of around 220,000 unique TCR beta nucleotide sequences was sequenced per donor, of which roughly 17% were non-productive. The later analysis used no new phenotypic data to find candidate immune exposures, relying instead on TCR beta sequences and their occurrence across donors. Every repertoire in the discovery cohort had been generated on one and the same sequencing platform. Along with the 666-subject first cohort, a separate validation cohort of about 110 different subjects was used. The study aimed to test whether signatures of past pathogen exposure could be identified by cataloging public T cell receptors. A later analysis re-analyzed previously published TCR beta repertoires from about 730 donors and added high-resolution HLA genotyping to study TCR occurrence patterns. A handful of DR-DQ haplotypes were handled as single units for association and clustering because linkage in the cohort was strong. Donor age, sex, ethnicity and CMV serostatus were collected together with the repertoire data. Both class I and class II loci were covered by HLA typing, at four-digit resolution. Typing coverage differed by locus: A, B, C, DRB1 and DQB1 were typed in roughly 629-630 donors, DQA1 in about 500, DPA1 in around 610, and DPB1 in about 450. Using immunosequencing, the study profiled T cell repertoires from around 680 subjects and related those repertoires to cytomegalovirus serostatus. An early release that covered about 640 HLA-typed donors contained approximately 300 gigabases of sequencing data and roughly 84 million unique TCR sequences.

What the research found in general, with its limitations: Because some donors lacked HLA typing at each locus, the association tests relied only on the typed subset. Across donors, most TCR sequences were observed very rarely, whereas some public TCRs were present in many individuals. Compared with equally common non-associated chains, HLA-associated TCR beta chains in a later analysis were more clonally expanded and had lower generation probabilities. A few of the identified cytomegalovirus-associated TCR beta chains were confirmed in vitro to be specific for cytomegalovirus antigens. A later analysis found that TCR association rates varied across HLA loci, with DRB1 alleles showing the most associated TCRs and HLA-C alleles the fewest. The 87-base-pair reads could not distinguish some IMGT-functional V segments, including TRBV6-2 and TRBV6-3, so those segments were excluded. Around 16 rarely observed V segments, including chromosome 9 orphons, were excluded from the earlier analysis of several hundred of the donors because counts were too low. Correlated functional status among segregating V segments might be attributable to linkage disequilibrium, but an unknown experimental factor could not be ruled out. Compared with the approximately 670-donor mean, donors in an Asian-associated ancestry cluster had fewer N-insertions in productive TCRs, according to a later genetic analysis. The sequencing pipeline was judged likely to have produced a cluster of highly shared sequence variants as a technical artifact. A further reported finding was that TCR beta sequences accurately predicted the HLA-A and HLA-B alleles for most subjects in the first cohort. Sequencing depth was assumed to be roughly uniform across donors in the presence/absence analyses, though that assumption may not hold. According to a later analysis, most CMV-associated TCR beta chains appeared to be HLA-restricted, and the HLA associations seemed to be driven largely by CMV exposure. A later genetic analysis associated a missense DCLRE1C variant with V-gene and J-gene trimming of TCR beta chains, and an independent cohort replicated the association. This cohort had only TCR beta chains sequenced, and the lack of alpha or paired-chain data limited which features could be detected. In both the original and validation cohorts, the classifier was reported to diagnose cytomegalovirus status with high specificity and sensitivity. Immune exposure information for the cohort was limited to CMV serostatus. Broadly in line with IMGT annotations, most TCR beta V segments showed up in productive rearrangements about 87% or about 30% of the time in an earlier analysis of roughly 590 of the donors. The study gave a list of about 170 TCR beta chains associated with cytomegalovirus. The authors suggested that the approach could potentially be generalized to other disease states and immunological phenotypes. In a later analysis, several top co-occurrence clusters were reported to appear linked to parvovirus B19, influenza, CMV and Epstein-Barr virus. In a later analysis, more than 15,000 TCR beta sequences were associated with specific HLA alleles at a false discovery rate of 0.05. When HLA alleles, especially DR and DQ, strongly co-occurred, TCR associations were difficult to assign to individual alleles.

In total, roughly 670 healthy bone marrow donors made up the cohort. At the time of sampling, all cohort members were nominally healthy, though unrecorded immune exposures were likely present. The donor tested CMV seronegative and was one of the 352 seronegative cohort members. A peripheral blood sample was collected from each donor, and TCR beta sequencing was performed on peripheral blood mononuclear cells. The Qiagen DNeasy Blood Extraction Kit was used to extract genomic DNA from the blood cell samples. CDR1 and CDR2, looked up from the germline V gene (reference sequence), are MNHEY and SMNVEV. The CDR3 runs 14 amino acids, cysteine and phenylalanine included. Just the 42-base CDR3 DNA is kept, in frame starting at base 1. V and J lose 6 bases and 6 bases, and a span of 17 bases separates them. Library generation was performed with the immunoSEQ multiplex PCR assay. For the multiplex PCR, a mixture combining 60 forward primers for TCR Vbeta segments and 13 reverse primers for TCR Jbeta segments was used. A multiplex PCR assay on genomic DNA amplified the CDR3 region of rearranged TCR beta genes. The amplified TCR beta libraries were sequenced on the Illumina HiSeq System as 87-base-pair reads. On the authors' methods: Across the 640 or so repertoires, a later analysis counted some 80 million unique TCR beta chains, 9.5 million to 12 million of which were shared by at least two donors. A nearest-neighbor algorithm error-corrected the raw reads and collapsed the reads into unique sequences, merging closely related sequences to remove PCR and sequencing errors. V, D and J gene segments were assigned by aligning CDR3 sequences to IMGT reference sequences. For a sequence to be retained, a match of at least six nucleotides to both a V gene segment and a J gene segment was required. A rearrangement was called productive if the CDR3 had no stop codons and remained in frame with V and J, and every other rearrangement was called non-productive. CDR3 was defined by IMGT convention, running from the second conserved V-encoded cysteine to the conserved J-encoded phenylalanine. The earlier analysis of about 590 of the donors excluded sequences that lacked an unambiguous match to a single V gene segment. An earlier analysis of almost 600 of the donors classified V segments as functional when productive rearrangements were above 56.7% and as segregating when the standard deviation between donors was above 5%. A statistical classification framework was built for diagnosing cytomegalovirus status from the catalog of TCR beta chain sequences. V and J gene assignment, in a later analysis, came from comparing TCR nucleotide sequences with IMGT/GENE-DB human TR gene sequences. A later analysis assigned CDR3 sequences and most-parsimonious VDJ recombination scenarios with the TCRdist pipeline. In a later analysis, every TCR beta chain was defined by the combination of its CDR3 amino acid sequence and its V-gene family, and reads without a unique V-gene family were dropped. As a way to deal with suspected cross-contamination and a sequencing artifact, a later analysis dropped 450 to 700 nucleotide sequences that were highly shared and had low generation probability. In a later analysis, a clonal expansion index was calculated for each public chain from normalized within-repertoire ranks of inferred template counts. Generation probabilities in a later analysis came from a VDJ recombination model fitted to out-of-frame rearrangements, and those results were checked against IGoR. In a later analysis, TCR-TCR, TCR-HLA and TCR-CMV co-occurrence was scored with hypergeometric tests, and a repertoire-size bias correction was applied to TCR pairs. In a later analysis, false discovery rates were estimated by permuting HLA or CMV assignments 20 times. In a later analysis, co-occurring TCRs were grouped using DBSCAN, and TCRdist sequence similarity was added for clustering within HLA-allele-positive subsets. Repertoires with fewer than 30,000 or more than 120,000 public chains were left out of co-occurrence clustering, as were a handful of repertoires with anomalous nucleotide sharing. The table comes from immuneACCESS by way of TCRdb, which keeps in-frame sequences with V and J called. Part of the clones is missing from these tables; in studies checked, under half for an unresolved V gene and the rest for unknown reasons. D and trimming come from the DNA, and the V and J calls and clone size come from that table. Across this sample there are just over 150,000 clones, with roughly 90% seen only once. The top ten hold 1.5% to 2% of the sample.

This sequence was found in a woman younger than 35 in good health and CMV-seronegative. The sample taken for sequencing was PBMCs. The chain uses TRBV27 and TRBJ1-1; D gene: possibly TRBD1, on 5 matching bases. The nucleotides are TGTGCCAGCAGCATCACGCAGGGTGGGTCTGAAGCTTTCTTT. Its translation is CASSITQGGSEAFF.